Following are 17 T cell receptor beta chains from one sample sequenced in a study of shared clonotypes between healthy human individuals. TCRdb's table, derived via immunoSEQ multiplex PCR, lists solely in-frame clones and lacks some. Among more than 2 million clones listed, 95% were seen once. Sequencing input: naive CD4+ T cells sorted from blood. Sample subset: CD45RA+ positively selected. All receptors come from a man younger than 35 in good health.

V gene TRBV28 combines with J gene TRBJ1-1; possibly TRBD1 for D (5 bases). Trimming shortened V by 5 bases and J by 11 bases, and 18 bases separated the two germline ends. Germline loops: CDR1 MDHEN, CDR2 SYDVKM. The CDR3 is 13 amino acids. For the CDR3, the DNA is TGTGCCAGCAGTCCCCGACGGGGGATCACGGCTTTCTTT. Translation: CASSPRRGITAFF.

The chain joins TRBV5-1 to TRBJ2-7; D perhaps matches TRBD2 (6 bases). The V and J ends lost 3 bases and 4 bases respectively, with 14 bases between them. The CDR3 is made up of 14 amino acids. Germline V CDR1 and CDR2: SGHRS, YFSETQ. CDR3 protein: CASSSPGGSYEQYF. In nucleotides, the CDR3 is TGCGCCAGCAGCTCCCCCGGGGGATCTTACGAGCAGTACTTC.

The chain recombines TRBV9 with TRBJ1-2; TRBD1 agrees at 7 bases. V lost 0 bases to trimming and J lost 2 bases; unmatched junction nucleotides: 7. Germline CDR1 is SGDLS and CDR2 is YYNGEE. The CDR3 has 16 residues. In DNA form, the CDR3 reads TGTGCCAGCAGCGTAGTGGCAGGGGGTGCCAACTATGGCTACACCTTC. It encodes CASSVVAGGANYGYTF.

The chain uses TRBV4-2 and TRBJ1-5; 9 nucleotides match TRBD1. Germline CDR1 LGHNA, CDR2 YNFKEQ. Losses at the gene ends were 5 bases for V and 2 bases for J; bases not matched to a gene: 7. This CDR3 has 16 amino acids. DNA of the CDR3: TGTGCCAGCAGCTTAAAACAGGGGGCGGGCAATCAGCCCCAGCATTTT. Amino acids: CASSLKQGAGNQPQHF.

This rearrangement joins TRBV7-2 to TRBJ2-2; possibly TRBD2 for D (5 bases). V lost 2 bases and J 2 bases, leaving 9 bases between the germline ends. Looked up from germline, CDR1 is SGHTA and CDR2 is FQGNSA. There are 15 residues in the CDR3. CDR3 amino acids: CASSLSRGNTGELFF. For the CDR3, the DNA is TGTGCCAGCAGCTTAAGCCGGGGAAACACCGGGGAGCTGTTTTTT.

This clone was recorded once. CDR3 nucleotides: TGTGCCAGCAGTTCGTGGAGCAATGAGCAGTTCTTC. Protein sequence: CASSSWSNEQFF. The chain links TRBV27 to TRBJ2-1; D remains unclear. V lost 4 bases and J 6 bases, leaving 7 bases between the germline ends. Germline assignment: CDR1 MNHEY and CDR2 SMNVEV (reference sequence). The CDR3 extends over 12 amino acids.

The chain links TRBV5-1 to TRBJ1-6; 7 positions match TRBD1. Trimming took 0 bases from V and 1 from J; bases not matched to a gene: 7. The germline CDR1 and CDR2 sequences are SGHRS and YFSETQ. The CDR3 is made up of 18 amino acids. CDR3 loop: CASSLEGAKLSYNSPLHF. The CDR3 coding sequence is TGCGCCAGCAGCTTGGAGGGGGCGAAACTGTCCTATAATTCACCCCTCCACTTT.

The chain carries TRBV9 and TRBJ1-3; perhaps TRBD1 as D (5 bases). The V end was cut by 3 bases, the J end by 0 bases, with 19 bases between. This CDR3 comprises 18 residues. CDR1 is SGDLS, CDR2 YYNGEE, per germline. CDR3 sequence reads: CASSAEFGRGISGNTIYF. The CDR3 DNA is TGTGCCAGCAGCGCAGAATTTGGGCGGGGGATCTCTGGAAACACCATATATTTT. The complete variable domain, with remaining parts taken from reference TRBV9 and TRBJ1-3, reads DSGVTQTPKHLITATGQRVTLRCSPRSGDLSVYWYQQSLDQGLQFLIQYYNGEERAKGNILERFSAQQFPDLHSELNLSSLELGDSALYFCASSAEFGRGISGNTIYFGEGSWLTVV.

The V gene is TRBV28, the J gene TRBJ1-5; TRBD1 might be the D (5 bases). This CDR3 has 15 residues. V was shortened by 7 bases and J by 7 bases, with 20 bases between the two germline ends. Germline V gene lookup returns CDR1 MDHEN and CDR2 SYDVKM. The CDR3 here is CASMEDNRWGQPQHF. DNA for the CDR3: TGTGCCAGCATGGAGGACAACAGATGGGGACAGCCCCAGCATTTT.

This clone has a handful of counts. The V and J genes are TRBV19 and TRBJ1-2; D remains ambiguous. CDR1 is LNHDA, CDR2 SQIVND, per germline (reference sequence). With 3 bases removed from V and 0 bases from J, the gap between germline ends came to 11 bases. This CDR3 is built from 15 residues. This CDR3 reads CASSITGRTNYGYTF. Here the CDR3 DNA reads TGTGCCAGTAGTATTACTGGACGCACTAACTATGGCTACACCTTC.

The V and J genes are TRBV7-2 and TRBJ2-3; D remains ambiguous. CDR3 length: 16 amino acids. Germline CDR1 and CDR2: SGHTA and FQGNSA. Trimming took off 6 bases at V and 0 bases at J, with 16 bases between the two ends. CDR3 nucleotide sequence: TGTGCCAGCAGTGGCCCCCGGCAGCCAAGCACAGATACGCAGTATTTT. This codes for CASSGPRQPSTDTQYF.

The J gene is TRBJ2-2, the V gene TRBV29-1; D is possibly TRBD1 (6 bases). This CDR3 region has 18 residues. The V gene lost 5 bases and the J gene lost 7 bases, with 29 bases spanning the gap. From germline, CDR1 is SQVTM and CDR2 ANQGSEA. The CDR3 bases are TGCAGCGTTAGCACGGGACACCACCTTATTGAGGGCCGCGGGGAGCTGTTTTTT. Its translation is CSVSTGHHLIEGRGELFF.

The count of this clone is one. The chain uses TRBV9 and TRBJ2-5, with TRBD2 matching 7 bases. After removal of 2 bases from V and 1 base from J, the junction contained 8 bases not matched to a gene. The CDR3 covers 16 residues. Germline-derived CDR1 and CDR2 are SGDLS and YYNGEE. The CDR3 DNA reads as TGTGCCAGCAGCGTGTCTGGCGGGGGAGGCCAAGAGACCCAGTACTTC. This sequence encodes CASSVSGGGGQETQYF. The entire variable domain, with the rest obtained from reference TRBV9 and TRBJ2-5, is as follows: DSGVTQTPKHLITATGQRVTLRCSPRSGDLSVYWYQQSLDQGLQFLIQYYNGEERAKGNILERFSAQQFPDLHSELNLSSLELGDSALYFCASSVSGGGGQETQYFGPGTRLLVL.

The chain is built from TRBV7-3 and TRBJ2-5; D remains ambiguous. The CDR3 runs 13 residues. Trimming pared 1 base from V and 5 bases from J, leaving 8 bases between. CDR1 is SGHTA and CDR2 is FQGTGA in the germline V gene. CDR3 residues: CASSLNILETQYF. The DNA for the CDR3 is TGTGCCAGCAGCTTAAATATTCTTGAGACCCAGTACTTC.

As to this clone: Mismatch with germline at one junction end may stem from a read error. This rearrangement joins TRBV7-7 to TRBJ2-7, with D tentatively TRBD2 (6 bases). The germline gives CDR1 SSHAT, CDR2 FNYEAQ (reference sequence). The CDR3 is made up of 17 amino acids. CDR3 sequence reads: CASSLGRVRDCSYEQYF. The CDR3 DNA reads as TGTGCTAGCAGCTTAGGTAGGGTAAGGGACTGCTCCTACGAGCAGTACTTC.

The chain joins TRBV5-1 to TRBJ2-7; the D is unclear. CDR3 length: 17 amino acids. The V end was cut by 0 bases, the J end by 9 bases, with 25 bases between. From germline, CDR1 is SGHRS and CDR2 YFSETQ. CDR3 protein: CASSLATGPSLTFGQYF. DNA of the CDR3: TGCGCCAGCAGCTTGGCGACCGGGCCGAGTCTTACCTTCGGGCAGTACTTC.

In the case of this clone: The junction departs from germline at one end; a sequencing error may be responsible. The V and J genes are TRBV6-1 and TRBJ2-2, with D tentatively TRBD1 (8 bases). Germline V gene lookup returns CDR1 MNHNS and CDR2 SASEGT. The CDR3 is 16 amino acids. For the CDR3, the DNA is TGTGCCAGCAGCGAAGGAACAGGGGGGGACACCGGGGAGCTGTTTTTT. Translated, it gives CASSEGTGGDTGELFF.